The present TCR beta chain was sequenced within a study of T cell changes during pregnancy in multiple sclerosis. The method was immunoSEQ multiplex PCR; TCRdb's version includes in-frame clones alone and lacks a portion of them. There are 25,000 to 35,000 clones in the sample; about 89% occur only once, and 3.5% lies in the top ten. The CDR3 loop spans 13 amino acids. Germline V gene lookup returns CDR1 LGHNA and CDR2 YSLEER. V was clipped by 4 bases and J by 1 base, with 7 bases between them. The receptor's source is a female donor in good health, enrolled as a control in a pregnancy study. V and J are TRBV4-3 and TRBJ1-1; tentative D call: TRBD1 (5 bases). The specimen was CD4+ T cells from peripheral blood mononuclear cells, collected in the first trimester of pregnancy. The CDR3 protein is CASSRDRNTEAFF. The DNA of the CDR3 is TGCGCCAGCAGCCGTGACAGGAACACTGAAGCTTTCTTT.